The 20 T cell receptor beta chains presented below share a single source sample, sequenced in a study of blood T cell repertoires in COVID-19. Data came from immunoSEQ multiplex PCR; TCRdb stores just in-frame clones and leaves some out. The sample holds tens of thousands of clones, 70% to 85% seen once. The sequencing sample was made of peripheral blood. The receptors originated from a human donor in a cohort sampled during active COVID-19.

The chain carries TRBV5-4 and TRBJ1-1; TRBD1 is a possible D gene (6 bases). CDR1 SGHNT and CDR2 YYREEE come from the germline V gene (reference sequence). Trimming pared 3 bases from V and 1 base from J, leaving 13 bases between. The CDR3 runs to 15 residues. In nucleotides, the CDR3 is TGTGCCAGCAGCTCCACGGACAGCCCGAACACTGAAGCTTTCTTT. Protein: CASSSTDSPNTEAFF.

The chain employs TRBV20-1 and TRBJ2-5; 7 positions agree with TRBD1. V shed 3 bases and J 1 base; nucleotides not matched to a gene: 8. The CDR3 is made up of 15 amino acids. Germline values: CDR1 DFQATT, CDR2 SNEGSKA (reference sequence). The CDR3 protein is CSASDPGQLQETQYF. CDR3 DNA: TGCAGTGCTAGTGATCCGGGACAGCTCCAAGAGACCCAGTACTTC.

The chain joins TRBV6-2 or TRBV6-3 to TRBJ1-6; 7 bases line up with TRBD1. Germline CDR1 reads MNHEY; CDR2 reads SVGEGT. This CDR3 comprises 16 residues. After removal of 5 bases from V and 8 bases from J, the junction contained 12 bases not matched to a gene. The CDR3: CASSTRTGFLDSPLHF. The CDR3, as DNA: TGTGCCAGCAGTACCCGGACAGGATTTTTGGATTCACCCCTCCACTTT.

The chain combines TRBV6-4 with TRBJ2-3; possible D gene TRBD1, 6 bases. CDR1 is MRHNA, CDR2 SNTAGT, per germline. With 6 bases removed from V and 0 bases from J, the gap between germline ends came to 19 bases. This CDR3 region has 17 residues. In DNA form, the CDR3 reads TGTGCCAGCAGGGCTAGACAGGTCAGTCTTAGCACAGATACGCAGTATTTT. Translated: CASRARQVSLSTDTQYF.

This chain uses TRBV6-1 with TRBJ2-1; a possible D gene is TRBD2 (6 bases). The V end lost 4 bases, the J end lost 5 bases, and 18 bases lay between the germline ends. Germline CDR1 MNHNS, CDR2 SASEGT. CDR3 length: 16 residues. The CDR3 loop is CASSGSTGVGDNEQFF. In nucleotides, the CDR3 is TGTGCCAGCAGTGGGTCAACGGGGGTAGGGGACAATGAGCAGTTCTTC.

V and J are TRBV18 and TRBJ2-2; D is perhaps TRBD2 (5 bases). The ends were cut back, 2 bases at V and 7 bases at J, with 17 bases in the middle. The germline V gene encodes CDR1 KGHSH and CDR2 LQKENI. The CDR3 spans 16 residues. CDR3 in amino acids: CASSPFSAESGGELFF. The CDR3 DNA follows: TGTGCCAGCTCACCATTTAGCGCGGAGAGCGGCGGGGAGCTGTTTTTT. Supplemented by reference TRBV18 and TRBJ2-2, the full variable domain reads NAGVMQNPRHLVRRRGQEARLRCSPMKGHSHVYWYRQLPEEGLKFMVYLQKENIIDESGMPKERFSAEFPKEGPSILRIQQVVRGDSAAYFCASSPFSAESGGELFFGEGSRLTVL.

This clone turned up a few times. The chain recombines TRBV7-6 with TRBJ2-1, with 8 bases fitting TRBD2. This CDR3 region has 15 residues. The J segment lost 3 bases and the V segment lost 5 bases, leaving 6 bases of the junction unmatched. Per the germline V gene, CDR1 is SGHVS and CDR2 is FNYEAQ. The CDR3, as DNA: TGTGCCAGCAGCCAACTAGCGGACCGCTACAATGAGCAGTTCTTC. It yields the protein CASSQLADRYNEQFF.

The rearrangement uses TRBV4-3 and TRBJ2-7; 7 nucleotides match TRBD2. CDR1 and CDR2 from the germline V gene are LGHNA and YSLEER. The CDR3 consists of 15 residues. With 1 base clipped from V and 2 bases from J, the junction kept 5 bases outside the gene matches. Here the CDR3 DNA reads TGCGCCAGCAGCCAAGTCGGGAGCGGGGCCTACGAGCAGTACTTC. It codes for CASSQVGSGAYEQYF.

V usage is TRBV24-1 and J usage is TRBJ2-2; D is possibly TRBD1 (6 bases). V gave up 5 bases and J gave up 4 bases, with 10 bases separating them. CDR1 is KGHDR, CDR2 SFDVKD, per germline. CDR3 length equals 14 residues. The CDR3 sequence: CATSVGQLTGELFF. The CDR3 DNA is TGTGCCACCAGTGTTGGACAGCTCACCGGGGAGCTGTTTTTT.

The rearrangement uses TRBV29-1 and TRBJ2-6; the match to TRBD1 covers 8 bases. This CDR3 is 15 amino acids long. Germline CDR1 reads SQVTM; CDR2 reads ANQGSEA. With V trimmed by 1 base and J by 1 base, 0 bases remained unmatched. CDR3 sequence: CSVEGTGSGANVLTF. In DNA form, the CDR3 reads TGCAGCGTTGAAGGGACAGGGTCTGGGGCCAACGTCCTGACTTTC.

To note about this clone: Other DNA sequences in the same sample also yield this CDR3. CDR3 in amino acids: CSVGDSNYGYTF. The CDR3 nucleotides read TGCAGCGTTGGGGACAGCAACTATGGCTACACCTTC. The chain joins TRBV29-1 to TRBJ1-2; TRBD1 matches 7 bases. The CDR3 totals 12 residues. The germline CDR1 and CDR2 sequences are SQVTM and ANQGSEA. Losses at the gene ends were 4 bases for V and 2 bases for J; bases not matched to a gene: 1.

This rearrangement joins TRBV6-2 or TRBV6-3 to TRBJ2-1, with TRBD2 matching 11 bases. The CDR3 is made up of 15 amino acids. CDR1 and CDR2 from the germline V gene are MNHEY and SVGEGT. V dropped 6 bases and J dropped 7; count of bases not matched to a gene: 8. The CDR3: CASSRTSGSGNEQFF. The CDR3 DNA reads as TGTGCCAGCAGCCGTACTAGCGGGAGTGGGAATGAGCAGTTCTTC.

This clone occurred a few times. V and J are TRBV2 and TRBJ2-3, with 14 bases aligning to TRBD2. CDR3 length: 15 residues. The germline CDR1 and CDR2 sequences are SNHLY and FYNNEI. Trimming removed 5 bases from V and 10 bases from J; junction bases left unmatched: 8. DNA of the CDR3: TGTGCCAGCAGTTGGGGACTAGCGGGAGATAATGCGCAGTATTTT. It encodes CASSWGLAGDNAQYF. The variable domain in full, with the rest retrieved from reference TRBV2 and TRBJ2-3, is EPEVTQTPSHQVTQMGQEVILRCVPISNHLYFYWYRQILGQKVEFLVSFYNNEISEKSEIFDDQFSVERPDGSNFTLKIRSTKLEDSAMYFCASSWGLAGDNAQYFGPGTRLTVL.

The chain couples TRBV7-9 to TRBJ2-7, with 10 bases matching TRBD1. This CDR3 is built from 18 residues. After removal of 3 bases from V and 2 bases from J, the junction contained 13 bases not matched to a gene. Per the germline V gene, CDR1 is SEHNR and CDR2 is FQNEAQ (reference sequence). CDR3 sequence (DNA): TGTGCCAGCAGCTTCGACCTGGCCGGGACAGGGGACCCCTACGAGCAGTACTTC. Its translation: CASSFDLAGTGDPYEQYF.

This chain links TRBV29-1 with TRBJ2-5; 15 bases map to TRBD2. The CDR3 loop spans 13 amino acids. The germline gives CDR1 SQVTM, CDR2 ANQGSEA. Germline trimming cut 7 bases from V and 4 bases from J; bases unmatched to any gene: 1. The CDR3 is CSAGLAGGETQYF. The CDR3 nucleotides are TGCAGCGCGGGACTAGCGGGAGGAGAGACCCAGTACTTC.

The rearrangement joins TRBV7-8 to TRBJ2-1, with TRBD2 matching 7 bases. The CDR3 extends over 14 amino acids. V lost 3 bases, J lost 2 bases, and 1 base stayed unmatched. Germline V gene lookup returns CDR1 SGHVS and CDR2 FQNEAQ. The CDR3 here is CASSFGTTYNEQFF. CDR3 nucleotides: TGTGCCAGCAGCTTCGGGACTACCTACAATGAGCAGTTCTTC.

The rearrangement uses TRBV5-1 and TRBJ2-1; D not resolved. The CDR3 consists of 14 residues. Trimming shortened V by 4 bases and J by 1 base, and 9 bases separated the two germline ends. In germline, CDR1 is SGHRS, CDR2 YFSETQ. The CDR3 protein is CASSRDISYNEQFF. Here the CDR3 DNA reads TGCGCCAGCAGCCGTGACATTTCCTACAATGAGCAGTTCTTC.

The chain has TRBV24-1 and TRBJ1-5; TRBD1 agrees at 7 bases. The germline V gene has CDR1 KGHDR and CDR2 SFDVKD. This CDR3 has 16 amino acids. Losses at the gene ends were 4 bases for V and 5 bases for J; bases not matched to a gene: 10. The chain's CDR3 is CATSDARQGDDQPQHF. Here the CDR3 DNA reads TGTGCCACCAGTGACGCCCGGCAGGGGGATGATCAGCCCCAGCATTTT.

The gene calls are TRBV11-3 and TRBJ2-5; 7 bases are a match to TRBD2. The CDR3 loop spans 15 amino acids. V dropped 5 bases and J dropped 2; count of bases not matched to a gene: 8. Germline assignment: CDR1 SGHNT and CDR2 YENEEA. The CDR3 DNA follows: TGTGCCAGCAGCCTGGGCCTAGCGGAGCAAGAGACCCAGTACTTC. It specifies CASSLGLAEQETQYF.

The chain has TRBV6-1 and TRBJ1-2; no definite D call. The germline gives CDR1 MNHNS, CDR2 SASEGT. This CDR3 contains 12 residues. V lost 2 bases and J 7 bases, leaving 8 bases between the germline ends. Here the CDR3 DNA reads TGTGCCAGCAGTGAAAGGCCGGGTGGCTACACCTTC. Amino acid sequence: CASSERPGGYTF.